These 25 T cell receptor beta chains share one sample of origin, sequenced in a study of T cell changes during pregnancy in multiple sclerosis. Sequencing was performed with immunoSEQ multiplex PCR; in TCRdb, only in-frame clones are kept and a portion is missing. The top ten clones hold about 0.7% of a sample with tens of thousands of clones, 90% of them seen once. This specimen consisted of CD4+ T cells from peripheral blood mononuclear cells, obtained before pregnancy. These receptors were taken from a female donor with multiple sclerosis, enrolled in a pregnancy study.

This chain links TRBV9 with TRBJ1-5; possibly TRBD1 for D (5 bases). The CDR3 runs 16 residues. Trimming took off 4 bases at V and 3 bases at J, with 17 bases between the two ends. Germline lookup yields CDR1 SGDLS and CDR2 YYNGEE. DNA of the CDR3: TGTGCCAGCAGCCCCGGACACGCCAACTACAATCAGCCCCAGCATTTT. This gives the protein CASSPGHANYNQPQHF.

The chain has TRBV29-1 and TRBJ2-2; tentatively, D is TRBD1 (6 bases). CDR3 size: 15 residues. Trimming removed 6 bases from V and 4 bases from J, with 18 bases in between. Germline V gene sequence: CDR1 SQVTM, CDR2 ANQGSEA. CDR3 sequence: CSVLRDTPFTGELFF. DNA for the CDR3: TGCAGCGTCCTCCGGGACACTCCTTTCACCGGGGAGCTGTTTTTT.

The chain is built from TRBV7-6 and TRBJ2-7; TRBD1 aligns across 7 bases. The CDR3 consists of 14 residues. The ends lost 4 bases at V and 7 bases at J; junction bases unmatched: 10. Germline CDR1 is SGHVS and CDR2 is FNYEAQ. The CDR3 sequence is CASSSLTGMREQYF. DNA of the CDR3: TGTGCCAGCAGCTCCTTGACAGGGATGAGGGAGCAGTACTTC.

The sample holds one count of this clone. This sequence joins TRBV11-3 and TRBJ2-1; 8 bases line up with TRBD1. Germline V gene sequence: CDR1 SGHNT, CDR2 YENEEA. CDR3 size: 14 residues. V trimming: 6 bases; J trimming: 7 bases; junction bases outside the gene matches: 8. CDR3 sequence: CASSTDRGGNEQFF. The CDR3 DNA is TGTGCCAGCAGTACCGACAGGGGCGGGAATGAGCAGTTCTTC.

The chain links TRBV6-1 to TRBJ2-3, with 8 bases that match TRBD1. Per the germline V gene, CDR1 is MNHNS and CDR2 is SASEGT. CDR3 length: 15 amino acids. J lost 4 bases, V lost 4 bases, and 7 bases had no gene match. The CDR3: CASSGRDRRSDTQYF. CDR3 sequence (DNA): TGTGCCAGCAGTGGACGGGACAGGAGGTCAGATACGCAGTATTTT.

The genes are TRBV7-2 and TRBJ1-2; D perhaps matches TRBD1 (5 bases). CDR3 length equals 15 residues. CDR1 SGHTA and CDR2 FQGNSA come from the germline V gene. V was shortened by 5 bases and J by 0 bases, with 13 bases between the two germline ends. CDR3 in DNA: TGTGCCAGCAGCCCGGGGGGTGGCTCTAACTATGGCTACACCTTC. Amino acid sequence: CASSPGGGSNYGYTF.

The V call is TRBV5-5, the J call TRBJ1-3, with D perhaps matching TRBD1 (6 bases). The V gene's germline CDR1 is SGHKS and CDR2 YYEKEE (reference sequence). Trimming took off 1 base at V and 2 bases at J, with 10 bases between the two ends. The CDR3 totals 15 residues. The CDR3 DNA reads as TGTGCCAGCAGCTTGCACAGGGAAGCTGGAAACACCATATATTTT. This gives the protein CASSLHREAGNTIYF.

CDR3 DNA sequence: TGTGCCAGCAGCCGGTGGTGGCGGGAAAGCTCCTACAATGAGCAGTTCTTC. Its translation is CASSRWWRESSYNEQFF. The genes are TRBV7-2 and TRBJ2-1; a possible D gene is TRBD2 (6 bases). Per the germline V gene, CDR1 is SGHTA and CDR2 is FQGNSA. The CDR3 runs to 17 residues. Trimming took 5 bases from V and 0 from J, leaving 17 bases between them.

The chain is built from TRBV7-9 and TRBJ2-1; 11 nucleotides line up with TRBD2. The germline gives CDR1 SEHNR, CDR2 FQNEAQ (reference sequence). Trimming at V came to 4 bases and at J to 4 bases, leaving 9 bases not matched to a gene. The CDR3 contains 17 residues. CDR3 in DNA: TGTGCCAGCAGCTACGAGAGCCTAGCGGGGGGTTACAATGAGCAGTTCTTC. Protein product: CASSYESLAGGYNEQFF.

This clone was detected once. V and J are TRBV7-8 and TRBJ2-7; D is unclear. The CDR3 sequence is 13 residues long. Trimming pared 3 bases from V and 4 bases from J, leaving 10 bases between. CDR1 and CDR2 (germline): SGHVS, FQNEAQ. For the CDR3, the DNA is TGTGCCAGCAGCTTGGCCAAAATGTACGAGCAGTACTTC. Protein sequence: CASSLAKMYEQYF. The variable domain in full, with the rest retrieved from reference TRBV7-8 and TRBJ2-7, is GAGVSQSPRYKVAKRGQDVALRCDPISGHVSLFWYQQALGQGPEFLTYFQNEAQLDKSGLPSDRFFAERPEGSVSTLKIQRTQQEDSAVYLCASSLAKMYEQYFGPGTRLTVT.

This clone was recorded once. CDR3 bases: TGTGCCAGCAGCCGACCTCAGGAGAACACTGAAGCTTTCTTT. Its protein product is CASSRPQENTEAFF. The rearrangement joins TRBV6-5 to TRBJ1-1; D unclear. The germline CDR1 and CDR2 sequences are MNHEY and SVGAGI. V lost 6 bases to trimming and J lost 1 base, with 12 bases between them. The CDR3 has 14 amino acids.

The J gene is TRBJ1-5, the V gene TRBV10-2; D is unclear. Germline assignment: CDR1 WSHSY and CDR2 SAAADI. Trimming cost V 6 bases and J 7 bases, with 10 bases left between them. The CDR3 totals 12 residues. CDR3 nucleotide sequence: TGCGCCAGCAGCCTCGTCGGGCAGCCCCAGCATTTT. This codes for CASSLVGQPQHF.

CDR3 DNA sequence: TGCGCCAGCAGCCCGGGACTAGCGGGACGGCGGGTGTTCTTC. Its protein is CASSPGLAGRRVFF. V usage is TRBV4-1 and J usage is TRBJ2-1; 13 bases agree with TRBD2. With 4 bases clipped from V and 15 bases from J, the junction kept 9 bases outside the gene matches. Germline V gene sequence: CDR1 MGHRA, CDR2 YSYEKL. The CDR3 sequence is 14 residues long.

The chain combines TRBV10-3 with TRBJ1-2; 8 bases fit TRBD1. V was clipped by 5 bases and J by 4 bases; unmatched bases: 6. The CDR3 loop spans 14 amino acids. The V gene's germline CDR1 is ENHRY and CDR2 SYGVKD. The CDR3 coding sequence is TGTGCCATCAGTAGCGACAGGGGATCCTATGGCTACACCTTC. Its translation: CAISSDRGSYGYTF.

This chain uses TRBV21-1 with TRBJ1-5; the table's TRBD1 call for D was not verified on the DNA. TRBV21-1 is a known pseudogene. This CDR3 is built from 11 residues. This CDR3 reads CASVREQPQHF. For the CDR3, the DNA is TGTGCCAGCGTCAGGGAACAGCCCCAGCATTTT.

V usage is TRBV5-1 and J usage is TRBJ1-2; TRBD1 matches 7 bases. V lost 4 bases to trimming and J lost 0 bases; unmatched junction nucleotides: 6. This CDR3 is 15 amino acids long. The germline gives CDR1 SGHRS, CDR2 YFSETQ. CDR3 DNA: TGCGCCAGCAGCCTAGGGACAGTTTCTAACTATGGCTACACCTTC. Translation gives CASSLGTVSNYGYTF.

The chain joins TRBV5-4 to TRBJ2-5; 7 bases fit TRBD2. This CDR3 spans 16 amino acids. Germline V gene data show CDR1 as SGHNT and CDR2 as YYREEE (reference sequence). V shed 4 bases, J shed 4 bases, and the junction held 13 bases outside the gene matches. CDR3 in amino acids: CASSRGSGALGETQYF. The CDR3 DNA reads as TGTGCCAGCAGCCGTGGAAGCGGGGCCTTAGGAGAGACCCAGTACTTC. Full variable domain (remainder filled in from reference TRBV5-4 and TRBJ2-5): ETGVTQSPTHLIKTRGQQVTLRCSSQSGHNTVSWYQQALGQGPQFIFQYYREEENGRGNFPPRFSGLQFPNYSSELNVNALELDDSALYLCASSRGSGALGETQYFGPGTRLLVL.

The chain joins TRBV7-2 to TRBJ2-3; D is possibly TRBD2 (6 bases). The germline gives CDR1 SGHTA, CDR2 FQGNSA. This CDR3 is 16 amino acids long. V lost 6 bases and J lost 2, with 18 bases in between. The CDR3 bases are TGTGCCAGCAGTTCCTTCGCTCGGGAGCTCACAGATACGCAGTATTTT. Translating gives CASSSFARELTDTQYF.

The rearrangement links TRBV5-4 to TRBJ2-1; D is perhaps TRBD2 (6 bases). V was shortened by 4 bases and J by 9 bases, with 14 bases between the two germline ends. Germline V gives CDR1 SGHNT, CDR2 YYREEE (reference sequence). The CDR3 totals 13 residues. CDR3 DNA sequence: TGTGCCAGCAGCCGGGGACTTCCGCGTGAGCAGTTCTTC. It yields the protein CASSRGLPREQFF.

This clone was recorded once. This chain connects TRBV7-9 to TRBJ2-1, with a possible D match to TRBD2 (6 bases). Germline V lookup: CDR1 SEHNR, CDR2 FQNEAQ (reference sequence). There are 13 residues in the CDR3. V lost 3 bases and J 4 bases, leaving 7 bases between the germline ends. This chain's CDR3 is CASSFGGYNEQFF. As DNA, the CDR3 is TGTGCCAGCAGCTTTGGGGGGTACAATGAGCAGTTCTTC.

The gene calls are TRBV6-1 and TRBJ2-5; 9 nucleotides align to TRBD1. The V gene's germline CDR1 is MNHNS and CDR2 SASEGT. This CDR3 comprises 12 residues. V gave up 10 bases and J gave up 5 bases; unmatched junction bases: 5. The CDR3 DNA is TGTGCCATCCGGGACAGGGTCGAGACCCAGTACTTC. Its translation is CAIRDRVETQYF.

This rearrangement joins TRBV4-1 to TRBJ2-3, with D possibly being TRBD1 (5 bases). Trimming took 0 bases from V and 0 from J, leaving 10 bases between them. Germline values: CDR1 MGHRA, CDR2 YSYEKL. The CDR3 loop spans 16 amino acids. The CDR3 DNA sequence: TGCGCCAGCAGCCAAGATAAGGGGTCTAGCACAGATACGCAGTATTTT. It codes for CASSQDKGSSTDTQYF.

The chain combines TRBV9 with TRBJ2-3, with 8 bases that match TRBD2. Unmatched junction bases numbered 2, after V lost 3 bases and J lost 2 bases. This CDR3 is built from 14 residues. Germline-derived CDR1 and CDR2 are SGDLS and YYNGEE. The chain's CDR3 is CASSDGGATDTQYF. The CDR3 region has the DNA TGTGCCAGCAGCGACGGGGGGGCCACAGATACGCAGTATTTT.

The rearrangement joins TRBV7-9 to TRBJ2-7; 7 bases match TRBD1. Germline loops: CDR1 SEHNR, CDR2 FQNEAQ (reference sequence). Trimming removed 8 bases from V and 6 bases from J; junction bases left unmatched: 7. The CDR3 totals 12 residues. DNA of the CDR3: TGTGCCAGCCGGGGACAGAGTAGCGAGCAGTACTTC. Translating gives CASRGQSSEQYF.

This rearrangement joins TRBV5-1 to TRBJ2-3; no clear D. CDR3 length: 15 residues. V gave up 4 bases and J gave up 0 bases, with 12 bases separating them. Germline V gene sequence: CDR1 SGHRS, CDR2 YFSETQ. The CDR3 sequence is CASSPKWASTDTQYF. DNA of the CDR3: TGCGCCAGCAGCCCGAAGTGGGCTAGCACAGATACGCAGTATTTT.